What follows are 25 T cell receptor beta chains derived from one specimen sequenced in a study of blood T cell repertoires in COVID-19. Sequenced by immunoSEQ multiplex PCR; TCRdb stores in-frame clones only, minus some. Of over 20,000 clones in the sample, around 72% were seen once. The sequencing input was peripheral blood. The receptors were gathered from a woman of 80 years or more with acute or convalescent COVID-19.

This clone was observed a few times. This chain uses TRBV27 with TRBJ2-2, with 8 bases aligning to TRBD1. V lost 7 bases to trimming and J lost 7 bases; unmatched junction nucleotides: 8. In germline, CDR1 is MNHEY, CDR2 SMNVEV (reference sequence). The CDR3 covers 14 residues. CDR3 nucleotide sequence: TGTGCCAGCACCACAGGGGGGAGGATCGGGGAGCTGTTTTTT. Protein product: CASTTGGRIGELFF.

The chain links TRBV4-1 to TRBJ2-3; tentative D call: TRBD2 (5 bases). V was shortened by 6 bases and J by 6 bases, with 19 bases between the two germline ends. The germline V gene has CDR1 MGHRA and CDR2 YSYEKL. The CDR3 extends over 15 amino acids. The CDR3 DNA sequence: TGCGCCAGCAGTCAAAGAAGTCCGGGGATCGATACGCAGTATTTT. Amino acid sequence: CASSQRSPGIDTQYF.

This clone came up once. This chain links TRBV18 with TRBJ2-5; D might be TRBD2 (6 bases). The CDR3 consists of 14 residues. Germline CDR1 reads KGHSH; CDR2 reads LQKENI. V dropped 3 bases and J dropped 5 bases, with 13 bases sitting between them. The CDR3 bases are TGTGCCAGCTCACCGGGAGGCGGGGTTGAGACCCAGTACTTC. It translates to CASSPGGGVETQYF.

This clone was counted ten times or more. The chain uses TRBV20-1 and TRBJ1-2; D call uncertain. V shed 3 bases and J shed 2 bases, with 10 bases lying between them. This CDR3 contains 13 residues. Germline CDR1 reads DFQATT; CDR2 reads SNEGSKA (reference sequence). Here the CDR3 DNA reads TGCAGTGCTAGTATTGGAGTAAACTATGGCTACACCTTC. Translation: CSASIGVNYGYTF.

This chain uses TRBV20-1 with TRBJ1-2; possible D gene TRBD1, 6 bases. CDR3 length: 13 amino acids. Trimming pared 3 bases from V and 2 bases from J, leaving 10 bases between. Germline CDR1 DFQATT, CDR2 SNEGSKA (reference sequence). The DNA for the CDR3 is TGCAGTGCTAGTACAGGGCGAAACTATGGCTACACCTTC. Encoded protein: CSASTGRNYGYTF.

CDR3: CASSLEAEKPQHF. The CDR3 region has the DNA TGTGCCAGCAGCTTAGAGGCGGAAAAACCCCAGCATTTT. The chain links TRBV7-2 to TRBJ1-5; D is unresolved. From germline, CDR1 is SGHTA and CDR2 FQGNSA. CDR3 length equals 13 residues. With 1 base removed from V and 10 bases from J, the gap between germline ends came to 11 bases. The whole variable domain, filled in from reference TRBV7-2 and TRBJ1-5, reads GAGVSQSPSNKVTEKGKDVELRCDPISGHTALYWYRQSLGQGLEFLIYFQGNSAPDKSGLPSDRFSAERTGGSVSTLTIQRTQQEDSAVYLCASSLEAEKPQHFGDGTRLSIL.

The CDR3 coding sequence is TGTGCCAGCAGTTCCCTAGCGGGAAGGGGCCCGGATACGCAGTATTTT. It is translated as CASSSLAGRGPDTQYF. V gene TRBV6-5 combines with J gene TRBJ2-3; 9 bases are shared with TRBD2. This CDR3 region has 16 residues. Germline V gene lookup returns CDR1 MNHEY and CDR2 SVGAGI. The V gene end was trimmed by 4 bases and the J gene end by 6 bases; junction bases not matched to a gene: 11.

This sequence joins TRBV5-1 and TRBJ2-7; 7 bases map to TRBD1. The length of the CDR3 is 14 residues. The V segment lost 0 bases and the J segment 2 bases; nucleotides outside the gene matches: 2. Germline lookup yields CDR1 SGHRS and CDR2 YFSETQ. The CDR3 nucleotides are TGCGCCAGCAGCTTGGGGGACAGTACCTACGAGCAGTACTTC. Translating it yields CASSLGDSTYEQYF.

The chain links TRBV4-2 to TRBJ2-1, with D possibly matching TRBD2 (7 bases). Germline V CDR1 and CDR2: LGHNA, YNFKEQ. Trimming removed 1 base at V and 8 bases at J, with 18 bases between. The CDR3 is 16 residues long. CDR3 loop: CASSQAGGGVVDEQFF. CDR3 bases: TGTGCCAGCAGCCAAGCCGGAGGGGGGGTGGTCGATGAGCAGTTCTTC.

This chain connects TRBV9 to TRBJ1-6; D possibly corresponds to TRBD1 (5 bases). V was pared by 4 bases and J by 0 bases, with 14 bases between. CDR1 is SGDLS and CDR2 is YYNGEE in the germline V gene. This CDR3 is 17 amino acids long. The CDR3 nucleotides read TGTGCCAGCAGCCGAGAATACAGGAGCTCCTATAATTCACCCCTCCACTTT. Its protein product is CASSREYRSSYNSPLHF. Full variable domain (missing parts from reference TRBV9 and TRBJ1-6): DSGVTQTPKHLITATGQRVTLRCSPRSGDLSVYWYQQSLDQGLQFLIQYYNGEERAKGNILERFSAQQFPDLHSELNLSSLELGDSALYFCASSREYRSSYNSPLHFGNGTRLTVT.

The chain combines TRBV6-1 with TRBJ2-1, with D possibly matching TRBD1 (6 bases). Germline loops: CDR1 MNHNS, CDR2 SASEGT. Trimming removed 3 bases at V and 1 base at J, with 10 bases between. This CDR3 has 15 amino acids. The chain's CDR3 is CASSDTGWSYNEQFF. For the CDR3, the DNA is TGTGCCAGCAGTGACACAGGGTGGTCCTACAATGAGCAGTTCTTC.

This chain joins TRBV6-1 and TRBJ2-3; 11 nucleotides line up with TRBD2. The CDR3 contains 16 residues. After removal of 4 bases from V and 2 bases from J, the junction contained 5 bases not matched to a gene. Germline lookup yields CDR1 MNHNS and CDR2 SASEGT. CDR3 DNA: TGTGCCAGCAGTGGGGGACTAGCGGATAACACAGATACGCAGTATTTT. Translated: CASSGGLADNTDTQYF.

The genes are TRBV14 and TRBJ1-1; 7 bases fit TRBD1. V gave up 6 bases and J gave up 6 bases; unmatched junction bases: 7. The CDR3 covers 13 residues. The V gene's germline CDR1 is SGHDN and CDR2 FVKESK. The CDR3 coding sequence is TGTGCCAGCAGTCCACAGGGGACTTCTGAAGCTTTCTTT. Protein sequence: CASSPQGTSEAFF.

The V gene is TRBV7-3, the J gene TRBJ2-7, with D perhaps TRBD2 (7 bases). The germline CDR1 and CDR2 sequences are SGHTA and FQGTGA. Trimming pared 8 bases from V and 0 bases from J, leaving 17 bases between. The CDR3 covers 15 residues. The CDR3 region has the DNA TGTGCCAGCTCAGAAGGGGGGGGAGCCTCCTACGAGCAGTACTTC. It encodes CASSEGGGASYEQYF.

This clone was counted a few times. The V call is TRBV27, the J call TRBJ1-5; 11 bases fit TRBD1. Germline CDR1 is MNHEY and CDR2 is SMNVEV (reference sequence). V trimming: 2 bases; J trimming: 7 bases; junction bases outside the gene matches: 7. The CDR3 totals 16 residues. The CDR3 DNA reads as TGTGCCAGCAGTTTAGTAGGGGACAGGGGGAGACAGCCCCAGCATTTT. Translated, it gives CASSLVGDRGRQPQHF.

This sequence joins TRBV7-2 and TRBJ1-3; TRBD1 matches 10 bases. After removal of 3 bases from V and 0 bases from J, the junction contained 8 bases not matched to a gene. The CDR3 is made up of 18 amino acids. Looked up from germline, CDR1 is SGHTA and CDR2 is FQGNSA. The DNA of the CDR3 is TGTGCCAGCAGCTTGAGACAGGGGGCCTTCTACTCTGGAAACACCATATATTTT. Protein sequence: CASSLRQGAFYSGNTIYF.

This clone was recorded only once. J is TRBJ2-2 and V is TRBV18; D may be TRBD2 (5 bases). This CDR3 has 15 residues. The V end was cut by 0 bases, the J end by 4 bases, with 9 bases between. Germline values: CDR1 KGHSH, CDR2 LQKENI. The CDR3, as DNA: TGTGCCAGCTCACCACCAAGCGGTGGCACCGGGGAGCTGTTTTTT. Its translation: CASSPPSGGTGELFF.

The V call is TRBV4-3, the J call TRBJ1-1; D perhaps matches TRBD1 (5 bases). This CDR3 spans 15 amino acids. Trimming removed 2 bases at V and 5 bases at J, with 15 bases between. The germline V gene has CDR1 LGHNA and CDR2 YSLEER. The CDR3 DNA follows: TGCGCCAGCAGCCAAAGGATCGACAGTCAAACTGAAGCTTTCTTT. It encodes CASSQRIDSQTEAFF.

This clone was seen a handful of times. The CDR3 DNA reads TGTGCCAGCAGCTTGGGACAGGGGCCGTATGGCTACACCTTC. Translation gives CASSLGQGPYGYTF. This chain links TRBV5-4 with TRBJ1-2, with TRBD1 matching over 8 bases. The V gene end was trimmed by 0 bases and the J gene end by 5 bases; junction bases not matched to a gene: 3. The germline V gene has CDR1 SGHNT and CDR2 YYREEE (reference sequence). This CDR3 spans 14 amino acids.

This clone appeared a few times. The rearrangement links TRBV5-5 to TRBJ2-2, with 11 bases that match TRBD2. Germline values: CDR1 SGHKS, CDR2 YYEKEE (reference sequence). Trimming at V came to 4 bases and at J to 7 bases, leaving 9 bases not matched to a gene. This CDR3 is built from 16 residues. The CDR3 loop reads CASSKLAGEAIGELFF. The DNA for the CDR3 is TGTGCCAGCAGCAAACTAGCGGGAGAGGCGATCGGGGAGCTGTTTTTT. Full variable domain (missing parts from reference TRBV5-5 and TRBJ2-2): DAGVTQSPTHLIKTRGQQVTLRCSPISGHKSVSWYQQVLGQGPQFIFQYYEKEERGRGNFPDRFSARQFPNYSSELNVNALLLGDSALYLCASSKLAGEAIGELFFGEGSRLTVL.

The table lists this clone with a few counts. The CDR3 region is CASGLGPGGREKLFF. CDR3 bases: TGTGCTAGTGGTTTAGGGCCAGGGGGCAGAGAAAAACTGTTTTTT. The gene calls are TRBV12-5 and TRBJ1-4; 8 positions agree with TRBD1. Germline CDR1 reads LGHNT; CDR2 reads FRNRAP. The CDR3 loop spans 15 amino acids. The trim removed 3 bases at V and 8 bases at J, leaving 8 bases unmatched.

The table lists this clone with a few counts. The rearrangement uses TRBV9 and TRBJ1-1; the D is unclear. The V and J ends lost 2 bases and 3 bases respectively, with 8 bases between them. Germline-derived CDR1 and CDR2 are SGDLS and YYNGEE. The length of the CDR3 is 13 residues. The CDR3 loop is CASSVSGDTEAFF. The DNA of the CDR3 is TGTGCCAGCAGCGTTTCCGGGGACACTGAAGCTTTCTTT.

V is TRBV6-5 and J is TRBJ1-3, with TRBD1 as a possible D gene (6 bases). This CDR3 region has 13 residues. V lost 9 bases, J lost 4 bases, and 13 bases lay in between. Germline CDR1 is MNHEY and CDR2 is SVGAGI. Here the CDR3 reads CASFTGRGNTIYF. The CDR3 bases are TGTGCCAGTTTCACAGGGAGAGGAAACACCATATATTTT.

This clone was found a few times. The chain joins TRBV30 to TRBJ1-4; no clear D. This CDR3 has 13 amino acids. V lost 5 bases, J lost 3 bases, and 10 bases lay in between. Germline values: CDR1 GTSNPN, CDR2 SVGIG (reference sequence). The CDR3 DNA reads TGTGCCTGGTCGAGGGAAGCTAATGAAAAACTGTTTTTT. This encodes CAWSREANEKLFF.

This clone came up many times. This chain uses TRBV5-1 with TRBJ2-2; 12 bases fit TRBD1. After removal of 0 bases from V and 8 bases from J, the junction contained 5 bases not matched to a gene. From germline, CDR1 is SGHRS and CDR2 YFSETQ. The CDR3 is 16 residues long. The chain's CDR3 is CASSLAGQGAAGELFF. For the CDR3, the DNA is TGCGCCAGCAGCTTGGCGGGACAGGGGGCAGCTGGGGAGCTGTTTTTT.